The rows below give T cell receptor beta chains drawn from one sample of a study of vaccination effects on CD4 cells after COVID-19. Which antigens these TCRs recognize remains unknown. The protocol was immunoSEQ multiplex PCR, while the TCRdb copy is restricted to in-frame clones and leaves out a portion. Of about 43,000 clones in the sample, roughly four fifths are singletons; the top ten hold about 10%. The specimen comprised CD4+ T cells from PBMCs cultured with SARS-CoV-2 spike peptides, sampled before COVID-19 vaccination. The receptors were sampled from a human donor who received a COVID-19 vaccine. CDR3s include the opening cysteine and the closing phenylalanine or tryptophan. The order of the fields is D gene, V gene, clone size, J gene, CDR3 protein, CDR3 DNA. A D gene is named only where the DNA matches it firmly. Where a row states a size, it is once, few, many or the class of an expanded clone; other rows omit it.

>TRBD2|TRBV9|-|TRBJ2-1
CASSSGTSPNEQFF
TGTGCCAGCAGCTCCGGGACTAGCCCCAATGAGCAGTTCTTC
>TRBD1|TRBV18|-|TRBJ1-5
CASSPTLGQGRQPQHF
TGTGCCAGCTCACCCACCCTGGGACAGGGTAGACAGCCCCAGCATTTT
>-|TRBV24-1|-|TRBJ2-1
CATQRGPGVYNEQFF
TGTGCCACCCAGAGGGGACCGGGCGTCTACAATGAGCAGTTCTTC
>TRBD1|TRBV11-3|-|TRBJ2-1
CASSLAGGIAGEQFF
TGTGCCAGCAGCTTGGCAGGGGGAATTGCCGGTGAGCAGTTCTTC
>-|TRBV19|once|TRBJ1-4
CASSIGEINEKLFF
TGTGCCAGTAGTATTGGGGAAATTAATGAAAAACTGTTTTTT
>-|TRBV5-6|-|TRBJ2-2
CASSLEQTNTGELFF
TGTGCCAGCAGCTTGGAACAGACGAACACCGGGGAGCTGTTTTTT
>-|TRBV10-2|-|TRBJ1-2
CASSESGALTGYGYTF
TGCGCCAGCAGTGAGTCTGGGGCATTGACGGGCTATGGCTACACCTTC
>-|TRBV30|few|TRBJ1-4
CAWMGQGYEKLFF
TGTGCCTGGATGGGGCAGGGATATGAAAAACTGTTTTTT
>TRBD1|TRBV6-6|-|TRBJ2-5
CASRDPNGQGQETQYF
TGTGCCAGCAGAGATCCTAACGGACAGGGCCAAGAGACCCAGTACTTC
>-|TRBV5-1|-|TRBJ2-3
CASRAGGDTQYF
TGCGCCAGCAGGGCCGGAGGGGATACGCAGTATTTT
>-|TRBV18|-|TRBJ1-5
CASSPIQGQPQHF
TGTGCCAGCTCACCTATTCAAGGACAGCCCCAGCATTTT
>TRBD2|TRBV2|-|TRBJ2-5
CASSRTSGGPGETQYF
TGTGCCAGCAGCCGGACTAGCGGGGGGCCCGGGGAGACCCAGTACTTC
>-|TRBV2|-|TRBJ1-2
CASSGRVGHGYTF
TGTGCCAGCAGTGGGAGGGTAGGTCATGGCTACACCTTC
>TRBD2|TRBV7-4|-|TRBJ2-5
CASSFCPGGAVRETQYF
TGTGCCAGCAGCTTTTGTCCCGGGGGGGCTGTGAGAGAGACCCAGTACTTC
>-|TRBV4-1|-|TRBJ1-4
CASSQDPMAGRGEKLFF
TGCGCCAGCAGCCAAGACCCCATGGCCGGGAGGGGGGAAAAACTGTTTTTT
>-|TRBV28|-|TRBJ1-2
CASRESGGDNYGYTF
TGTGCCAGCAGGGAGTCGGGGGGGGACAACTATGGCTACACCTTC
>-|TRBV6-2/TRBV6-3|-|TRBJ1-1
CASSSAQGNTEAFF
TGTGCCAGCAGTTCCGCCCAGGGGAACACTGAAGCTTTCTTT
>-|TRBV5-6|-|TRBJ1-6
CASSRGTPASPLHF
TGTGCCAGCAGCAGAGGGACGCCAGCTTCACCCCTCCACTTT
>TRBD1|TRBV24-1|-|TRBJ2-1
CATSDYRGSSYNEQFF
TGTGCCACCAGTGACTACAGGGGCAGCTCCTACAATGAGCAGTTCTTC
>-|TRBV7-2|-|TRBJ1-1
CASSKMTGNTEAFF
TGTGCCAGCAGCAAAATGACAGGGAACACTGAAGCTTTCTTT
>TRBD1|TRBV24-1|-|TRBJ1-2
CATSDSHDSGTGVGYTF
TGTGCCACCAGTGATTCTCATGACTCCGGGACAGGGGTCGGCTACACCTTC
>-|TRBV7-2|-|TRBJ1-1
CASSLEIGQGLWAFF
TGTGCCAGCAGCTTAGAAATCGGGCAGGGGCTTTGGGCTTTCTTT
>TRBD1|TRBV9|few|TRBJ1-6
CASSLKGGQGNSPLHF
TGTGCCAGCAGCCTAAAGGGAGGACAGGGAAATTCACCCCTCCACTTT
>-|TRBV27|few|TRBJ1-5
CASSPLRGWLDQPQHF
TGTGCCAGCAGTCCACTTCGTGGGTGGTTAGATCAGCCCCAGCATTTT
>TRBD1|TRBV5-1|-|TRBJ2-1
CASSLGRTGEDEQFF
TGCGCCAGCAGCTTGGGCCGGACAGGGGAGGATGAGCAGTTCTTC
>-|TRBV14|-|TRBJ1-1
CASSRTMSTEAFF
TGTGCCAGCAGCCGTACAATGTCCACTGAAGCTTTCTTT
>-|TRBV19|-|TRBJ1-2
CASSMSSSLRGYTF
TGTGCCAGTAGTATGTCCTCATCGCTGAGAGGCTACACCTTC
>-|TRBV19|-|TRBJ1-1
CASSRMNTEAFF
TGTGCCAGTAGCCGGATGAACACTGAAGCTTTCTTT
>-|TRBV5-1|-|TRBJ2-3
CASSLGRGGTDTQYF
TGCGCCAGCAGCTTGGGACGTGGTGGCACAGATACGCAGTATTTT
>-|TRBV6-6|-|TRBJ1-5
CASSLIQTQPQHF
TGTGCCAGCAGTTTGATACAGACTCAGCCCCAGCATTTT
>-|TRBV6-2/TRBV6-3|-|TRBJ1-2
CASSYSGRARGYTF
TGTGCCAGCAGTTACTCAGGCAGGGCCCGAGGCTACACCTTC
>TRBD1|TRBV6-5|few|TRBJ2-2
CASRARDSATGELFF
TGTGCCAGCAGAGCCCGGGACAGTGCCACCGGGGAGCTGTTTTTT
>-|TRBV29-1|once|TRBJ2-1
CSVEERGRRGGLNEQFF
TGCAGCGTTGAAGAGAGGGGTCGGAGGGGGGGGCTCAATGAGCAGTTCTTC
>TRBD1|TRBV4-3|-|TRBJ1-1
CASSRDRGGTEAFF
TGCGCCAGCAGCCGGGACAGGGGGGGAACTGAAGCTTTCTTT
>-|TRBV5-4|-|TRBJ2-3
CASSPEMGADTQYF
TGTGCCAGCAGCCCCGAGATGGGGGCAGATACGCAGTATTTT
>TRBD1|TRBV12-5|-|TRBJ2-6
CASGFWKPGQVRVLTF
TGTGCTAGTGGTTTCTGGAAGCCGGGACAGGTACGCGTCCTGACTTTC
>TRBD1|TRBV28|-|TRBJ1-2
CASSYTGELGYTF
TGTGCCAGCAGCTACACAGGGGAGCTAGGCTACACCTTC